Below are 26 T cell receptor beta chains sequenced from a single sample in a study of cytomegalovirus exposure and HLA in healthy donors. The study ran its PCR with 60 Vbeta and 13 Jbeta primers. Using immunoSEQ multiplex PCR, the repertoire was profiled, and TCRdb retains in-frame clones only, with some absent. The sample includes 150,000 to 200,000 clones, around 79% seen only once; the top ten take approximately 0.55%. Sequencing was carried out using PBMCs. These receptors came from a woman in her 50s in good health and CMV-seronegative.

This sequence joins TRBV2 and TRBJ2-7; D is perhaps TRBD1 (5 bases). The CDR3 covers 13 residues. Trimming left V 6 bases short and J 2 bases short, with 11 bases between. In germline, CDR1 is SNHLY, CDR2 FYNNEI. The CDR3 is CASSRQPTYEQYF. The DNA of the CDR3 is TGTGCCAGCAGCCGACAGCCCACCTACGAGCAGTACTTC. The variable domain in full, completed from reference TRBV2 and TRBJ2-7, reads EPEVTQTPSHQVTQMGQEVILRCVPISNHLYFYWYRQILGQKVEFLVSFYNNEISEKSEIFDDQFSVERPDGSNFTLKIRSTKLEDSAMYFCASSRQPTYEQYFGPGTRLTVT.

About this clone: Other DNA sequences in the same sample also yield this CDR3. The V gene is TRBV27, the J gene TRBJ2-6; D gene ambiguous. V lost 4 bases, J lost 0 bases, and 7 bases lay in between. Germline CDR1 is MNHEY and CDR2 is SMNVEV (reference sequence). The CDR3 has 15 residues. DNA of the CDR3: TGTGCCAGCAGTTATGACTCCTCTGGGGCCAACGTCCTGACTTTC. This encodes CASSYDSSGANVLTF.

The chain links TRBV4-3 to TRBJ2-1; TRBD1 is a possible D gene (6 bases). CDR3 length equals 15 residues. Germline V gene sequence: CDR1 LGHNA, CDR2 YSLEER. V shed 0 bases and J shed 6 bases, with 12 bases lying between them. The CDR3 nucleotides read TGCGCCAGCAGCCAAGAGGCGCAGGGGACCAATGAGCAGTTCTTC. Amino acid sequence: CASSQEAQGTNEQFF.

J is TRBJ2-2 and V is TRBV28; 9 bases are a match to TRBD2. This CDR3 is built from 15 residues. Per the germline V gene, CDR1 is MDHEN and CDR2 is SYDVKM. V shed 3 bases and J 4 bases; nucleotides not matched to a gene: 3. The CDR3: CASSFGGGGTGELFF. Here the CDR3 DNA reads TGTGCCAGCAGTTTCGGCGGGGGGGGCACCGGGGAGCTGTTTTTT.

The rearrangement joins TRBV27 to TRBJ2-5, with 8 bases lining up with TRBD1. Losses at the gene ends were 3 bases for V and 11 bases for J; bases not matched to a gene: 14. The length of the CDR3 is 15 residues. The germline V gene encodes CDR1 MNHEY and CDR2 SMNVEV (reference sequence). The CDR3 sequence: CASSFGETGVGEQYF. The CDR3 DNA follows: TGTGCCAGCAGTTTTGGCGAGACAGGGGTCGGGGAGCAGTACTTC.

The CDR3 coding sequence is TGTGCCAGCAGTTACTTTGGCGGCATGAACACTGAAGCTTTCTTT. Translating it yields CASSYFGGMNTEAFF. The rearrangement joins TRBV6-5 to TRBJ1-1, with D unresolved. Germline CDR1 MNHEY, CDR2 SVGAGI. The length of the CDR3 is 15 residues. The V gene lost 1 base and the J gene lost 0 bases, with 9 bases spanning the gap.

J is TRBJ2-3 and V is TRBV9; no clear D. V lost 1 base to trimming and J lost 0 bases, with 9 bases between them. Germline V lookup: CDR1 SGDLS, CDR2 YYNGEE. The CDR3 runs to 15 residues. CDR3 sequence: CASSVIPESTDTQYF. The CDR3 region has the DNA TGTGCCAGCAGCGTAATCCCAGAAAGCACAGATACGCAGTATTTT.

This sequence joins TRBV25-1 and TRBJ2-1, with D perhaps TRBD2 (6 bases). V was cut by 9 bases and J by 0 bases, with 21 bases left in between. The germline V gene encodes CDR1 MGHDK and CDR2 SYGVNS. The CDR3 covers 17 residues. The CDR3 spells CARRGAGTESSYNEQFF. The DNA for the CDR3 is TGTGCCAGGAGGGGCGCGGGGACCGAGAGCTCCTACAATGAGCAGTTCTTC.

V is TRBV5-1 and J is TRBJ1-4; the D is unclear. Germline CDR1 reads SGHRS; CDR2 reads YFSETQ. V shed 0 bases and J shed 1 base, with 10 bases lying between them. This CDR3 spans 16 amino acids. CDR3: CASSLDSGLTNEKLFF. In DNA, the CDR3 is TGCGCCAGCAGCTTGGATTCAGGTCTAACTAATGAAAAACTGTTTTTT.

The chain joins TRBV2 to TRBJ1-1, with 8 positions matching TRBD1. The CDR3 runs 14 residues. Germline CDR1 SNHLY, CDR2 FYNNEI. V lost 10 bases to trimming and J lost 3 bases; unmatched junction nucleotides: 10. CDR3 residues: CATREDRAYTEAFF. CDR3 nucleotides: TGTGCCACCCGAGAGGACAGGGCGTACACTGAAGCTTTCTTT.

The chain couples TRBV11-2 to TRBJ1-3; no reliable D call. There are 15 residues in the CDR3. Germline CDR1 reads SGHAT; CDR2 reads FQNNGV. Trimming removed 1 base from V and 0 bases from J, with 7 bases in between. The CDR3 DNA reads TGTGCCAGCAGCTTAGCACAGATCTCTGGAAACACCATATATTTT. It translates to CASSLAQISGNTIYF. Based on the CDR3 plus reference TRBV11-2 and TRBJ1-3, the full variable domain is EAGVAQSPRYKIIEKRQSVAFWCNPISGHATLYWYQQILGQGPKLLIQFQNNGVVDDSQLPKDRFSAERLKGVDSTLKIQPAKLEDSAVYLCASSLAQISGNTIYFGEGSWLTVV.

This chain joins TRBV5-6 and TRBJ2-5; D possibly corresponds to TRBD2 (7 bases). The DNA end lines up better with TRBJ2-7; the J call may be wrong. The CDR3 is made up of 17 amino acids. The V gene's germline CDR1 is SGHDT and CDR2 YYEEEE. The CDR3 protein is CASSLARGGGLSYEQYF. CDR3 coding DNA: TGTGCCAGCAGCTTGGCGCGGGGAGGGGGATTGTCCTACGAGCAGTACTTC.

The rearrangement uses TRBV7-8 and TRBJ2-7, with 7 bases fitting TRBD2. Germline V lookup: CDR1 SGHVS, CDR2 FQNEAQ. The V gene end was trimmed by 5 bases and the J gene end by 3 bases; junction bases not matched to a gene: 13. The CDR3 runs to 16 residues. The CDR3 protein is CASSLSAGVFIYEQYF. CDR3 coding DNA: TGTGCCAGCAGCCTCTCTGCGGGAGTTTTCATCTACGAGCAGTACTTC.

This clone has just one count. The chain joins TRBV28 to TRBJ2-3, with D perhaps matching TRBD1 (6 bases). CDR1 and CDR2 from the germline V gene are MDHEN and SYDVKM. V was pared by 2 bases and J by 3 bases, with 15 bases between. This CDR3 is built from 16 residues. The CDR3: CASSLGTSGVTDTQYF. CDR3 DNA sequence: TGTGCCAGCAGTTTAGGGACATCCGGTGTGACAGATACGCAGTATTTT. Full variable domain (rest looked up from reference TRBV28 and TRBJ2-3): DVKVTQSSRYLVKRTGEKVFLECVQDMDHENMFWYRQDPGLGLRLIYFSYDVKMKEKGDIPEGYSVSREKKERFSLILESASTNQTSMYLCASSLGTSGVTDTQYFGPGTRLTVL.

The rearrangement uses TRBV29-1 and TRBJ2-4, with 9 bases matching TRBD1. Germline CDR1 and CDR2: SQVTM and ANQGSEA. This CDR3 is built from 14 residues. V was pared by 4 bases and J by 2 bases, with 3 bases of the junction left unmatched. CDR3 loop: CSVGQGVTKNIQYF. The CDR3 region has the DNA TGCAGCGTTGGACAGGGGGTAACCAAAAACATTCAGTACTTC.

This clone is a singleton in its sample. This sequence joins TRBV5-4 and TRBJ2-2; a possible D gene is TRBD2 (6 bases). The CDR3 covers 15 residues. V was trimmed by 0 bases and J by 6 bases, leaving 12 bases between them. Germline CDR1 SGHNT, CDR2 YYREEE (reference sequence). CDR3 nucleotide sequence: TGTGCCAGCAGCTTGGCGAGCGGGTCGCCCGGGGAGCTGTTTTTT. Its translation is CASSLASGSPGELFF.

This clone occurred a few times. The genes are TRBV2 and TRBJ2-1, with D possibly matching TRBD1 (6 bases). V lost 5 bases and J lost 5, with 10 bases in between. The CDR3 contains 13 residues. Germline-derived CDR1 and CDR2 are SNHLY and FYNNEI. CDR3 region: CASSMDSHNEQFF. CDR3 bases: TGTGCCAGCAGTATGGACAGTCACAATGAGCAGTTCTTC. The complete variable domain, with remaining parts taken from reference TRBV2 and TRBJ2-1, reads EPEVTQTPSHQVTQMGQEVILRCVPISNHLYFYWYRQILGQKVEFLVSFYNNEISEKSEIFDDQFSVERPDGSNFTLKIRSTKLEDSAMYFCASSMDSHNEQFFGPGTRLTVL.

The chain recombines TRBV19 with TRBJ1-5; 8 bases line up with TRBD1. Germline V lookup: CDR1 LNHDA, CDR2 SQIVND (reference sequence). The CDR3 is 16 amino acids. The V gene end was trimmed by 7 bases and the J gene end by 2 bases; junction bases not matched to a gene: 10. The CDR3 DNA follows: TGTGCCAGTACCAGCCTCCGACAGGGGCGCAATCAGCCCCAGCATTTT. This translates into CASTSLRQGRNQPQHF.

This chain uses TRBV30 with TRBJ2-1; 10 bases are shared with TRBD2. Germline loops: CDR1 GTSNPN, CDR2 SVGIG (reference sequence). There are 15 residues in the CDR3. Trimming removed 8 bases from V and 5 bases from J; junction bases left unmatched: 12. The CDR3 loop is CARPPSGRANNEQFF. For the CDR3, the DNA is TGTGCCCGACCTCCTAGCGGGAGAGCTAACAATGAGCAGTTCTTC.

This chain uses TRBV29-1 with TRBJ2-7; 7 bases match TRBD1. Germline V lookup: CDR1 SQVTM, CDR2 ANQGSEA. The trim removed 3 bases at V and 3 bases at J, leaving 20 bases unmatched. The CDR3 runs 18 residues. The CDR3 loop reads CSVDSDPMRGPVCYEQYF. Written as DNA, the CDR3 is TGCAGCGTTGATTCGGACCCGATGAGGGGGCCCGTCTGCTACGAGCAGTACTTC.

The table lists this clone with a few counts. This rearrangement joins TRBV7-2 to TRBJ1-5; D is unresolved. The V gene lost 2 bases and the J gene lost 4 bases, with 9 bases spanning the gap. The CDR3 extends over 14 amino acids. Germline V lookup: CDR1 SGHTA, CDR2 FQGNSA. CDR3 bases: TGTGCCAGCAGCTTACTTGGAGTGAATCAGCCCCAGCATTTT. It specifies CASSLLGVNQPQHF.

The chain couples TRBV10-1 to TRBJ2-1; no reliable D call. Trimming cost V 6 bases and J 4 bases, with 4 bases left between them. The CDR3 runs 11 residues. Germline values: CDR1 WNHNN, CDR2 SYGVQD (reference sequence). The CDR3 reads CASSRYNEQFF. The CDR3 region has the DNA TGCGCCAGCAGCCGTTACAATGAGCAGTTCTTC.

The genes are TRBV5-1 and TRBJ1-6, with TRBD1 matching over 9 bases. The germline CDR1 and CDR2 sequences are SGHRS and YFSETQ. V lost 4 bases to trimming and J lost 4 bases; unmatched junction nucleotides: 3. This CDR3 has 15 residues. As DNA, the CDR3 is TGCGCCAGCAGCGACGGGACAGGGTATAATTCACCCCTCCACTTT. Its translation: CASSDGTGYNSPLHF.

The genes are TRBV19 and TRBJ1-5; no definite D call. This CDR3 contains 16 residues. V lost 2 bases and J lost 0, with 11 bases in between. Germline CDR1 is LNHDA and CDR2 is SQIVND (reference sequence). The CDR3 here is CASSIPFANSNQPQHF. CDR3 nucleotide sequence: TGTGCCAGTAGTATACCATTCGCGAATAGCAATCAGCCCCAGCATTTT.

This clone appeared a few times. The chain carries TRBV6-5 and TRBJ1-2; no clear D. The V end was cut by 3 bases, the J end by 4 bases, with 9 bases between. The CDR3 runs 13 residues. Germline values: CDR1 MNHEY, CDR2 SVGAGI. The CDR3 region is CASSYGRSYGYTF. The DNA of the CDR3 is TGTGCCAGCAGTTATGGGCGTAGCTATGGCTACACCTTC.

This clone was seen just once. V gene TRBV7-2 combines with J gene TRBJ1-2; 9 nucleotides align to TRBD1. CDR1 and CDR2 from the germline V gene are SGHTA and FQGNSA. The CDR3 extends over 16 amino acids. With V trimmed by 2 bases and J by 4 bases, 8 bases remained unmatched. CDR3 in amino acids: CASSLMGQGISYGYTF. CDR3 coding DNA: TGTGCCAGCAGCTTAATGGGACAGGGAATTTCCTATGGCTACACCTTC.